This T cell receptor beta chain was sequenced in a study of cytomegalovirus exposure and HLA in healthy donors. Whole-study findings and limits: A later analysis revealed that TCR association rates differed between HLA loci, peaking at DRB1 and bottoming out at HLA-C. Some V segments could not be told apart, so they were left out, TRBV6-2 and TRBV6-3 among them.

A word on this clone: Its target is not known.

The CDR3 extends over 15 amino acids. Trimming removed 1 base at V and 0 bases at J, with 7 bases between. Germline assignment: CDR1 SNHLY and CDR2 FYNNEI. Amplification used 60 Vbeta primers and 13 Jbeta primers. Generated by immunoSEQ multiplex PCR, the TCRdb table keeps only in-frame clones and is missing some. The specimen's table records some 120,000 clones. The receptor comes from a man aged 40-49 years in good health and CMV-seropositive. Sequencing was performed on PBMCs. V usage is TRBV2 and J usage is TRBJ1-5; D call uncertain. The CDR3 region is CASSEEAGSNQPQHF. The CDR3 DNA is TGTGCCAGCAGTGAAGAGGCAGGTAGCAATCAGCCCCAGCATTTT.